This entry concerns a single TCR beta chain. What it binds is not known. The donors belonged to the roughly 110-subject validation cohort, separate from the roughly 670-subject first cohort. This sample was taken from a study of cytomegalovirus exposure and HLA in healthy donors. TCRdb's copy holds only in-frame clones and misses some; the assay was immunoSEQ multiplex PCR. The sample has 140,000 or so clones, 87% seen once. Overall study results and limits: Cytomegalovirus status, reportedly, was diagnosed with high specificity and sensitivity by the classifier. It was confirmed in vitro that a few of the CMV-associated chains were specific for CMV antigens. Cytomegalovirus association was assigned to over 150 TCR beta chains.

The CDR3 consists of 14 residues. Germline CDR1 and CDR2: MNHEY and SMNVEV (reference sequence). Trimming shortened V by 0 bases and J by 10 bases, and 13 bases separated the two germline ends. This sequence originates from a man aged 18-30 years in good health and CMV-seropositive. The V gene is TRBV27, the J gene TRBJ2-1, with a weak D call TRBD1 (6 bases). Sequencing input: PBMCs. DNA for the CDR3: TGTGCCAGCAGTTTATCAGGGGGAGTGGTGGAGCAGTTCTTC. This sequence encodes CASSLSGGVVEQFF.